This TCR beta chain was observed in a study of control samples from healthy donors and cancer patients. Sequencing was performed with immunoSEQ multiplex PCR; in TCRdb, only in-frame clones are kept and a portion is missing. The sample contains about 72,000 clones, around 92% of which appear only once. The CDR3 is 14 residues long. From germline, CDR1 is SEHNR and CDR2 FQNEAQ (reference sequence). Losses at the gene ends were 3 bases for V and 3 bases for J; bases not matched to a gene: 0. The clonotype was recovered from a woman aged 60-75 years in good health. The sequenced sample was blood. V usage is TRBV7-9 and J usage is TRBJ2-7, with TRBD2 matching over 12 bases. The CDR3 spells CASSLTSGSYEQYF. The CDR3 DNA sequence: TGTGCCAGCAGCTTGACTAGCGGGAGCTACGAGCAGTACTTC.